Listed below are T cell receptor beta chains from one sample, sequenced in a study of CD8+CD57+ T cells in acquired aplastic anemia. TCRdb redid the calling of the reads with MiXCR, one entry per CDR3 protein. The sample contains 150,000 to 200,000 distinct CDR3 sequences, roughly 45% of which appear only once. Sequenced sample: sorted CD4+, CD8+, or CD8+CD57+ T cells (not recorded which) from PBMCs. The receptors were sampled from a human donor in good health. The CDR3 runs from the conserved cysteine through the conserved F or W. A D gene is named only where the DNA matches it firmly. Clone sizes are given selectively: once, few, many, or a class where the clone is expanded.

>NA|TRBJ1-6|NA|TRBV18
TGTGCCAGCTCACCTCAGGGGAATAATAATTCACCCCTCCACTTT
CASSPQGNNNSPLHF
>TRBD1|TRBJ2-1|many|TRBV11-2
TGTGCCAGCAGCTTTTCCAGGACAGGGATCAATGAGCAGTTCTTC
CASSFSRTGINEQFF
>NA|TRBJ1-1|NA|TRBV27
TGTGCCAGCAGTTTATCGCGTGGATCTCCTGAAGCTTTCTTT
CASSLSRGSPEAFF
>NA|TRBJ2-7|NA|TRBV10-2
TGCGCCACTACCCGGGACTTGGGCTACGAGCAGTACTTC
CATTRDLGYEQYF
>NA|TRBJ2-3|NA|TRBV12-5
TGTGCTAGTGGTTTGGGACAAGGAAACACAGAGACGCAGTATTTT
CASGLGQGNTETQYF
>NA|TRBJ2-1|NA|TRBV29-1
TGCAGCGTTGATAGAGGGGATGGGTACAATGAGCAGTTCTTC
CSVDRGDGYNEQFF
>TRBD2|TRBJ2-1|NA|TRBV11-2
TGTGCCAGCAGCGTAGTGGATCTAGCGGGGGGATACGACAATGAGCAGTTCTTC
CASSVVDLAGGYDNEQFF
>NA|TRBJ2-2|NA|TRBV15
TGTGCCACCAGCAGAGATGAGCAGGGGTGGGCCGGGGAGCTGTTTTTT
CATSRDEQGWAGELFF
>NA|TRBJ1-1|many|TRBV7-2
TGTGCCAGCAGCTTAATCAGAAACACTGAAGCTTTCTTT
CASSLIRNTEAFF
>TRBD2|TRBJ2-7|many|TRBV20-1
TGCAGTGCTAGGGGGGGGGGACTAGCGAAAAACTACGAGCAGTACTTC
CSARGGGLAKNYEQYF
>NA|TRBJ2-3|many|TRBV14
TGTGCCAGCAGCCAAGATCTCCACCCTAGCACAGATACGCAGTATTTT
CASSQDLHPSTDTQYF
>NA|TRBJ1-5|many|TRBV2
TGTGCCAGCAGTCCATCCCCCAGCGGGACATTCGGCAATCAGCCCCAGCATTTT
CASSPSPSGTFGNQPQHF
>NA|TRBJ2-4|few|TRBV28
TGTGCCAGCAGTTTTCTCCCCGACATTCAGTACTTC
CASSFLPDIQYF
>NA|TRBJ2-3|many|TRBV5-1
TGCGCCAGCAGCTTGGTGGCGGGAGAACCAGGGGTTGATACGCAGTATTTT
CASSLVAGEPGVDTQYF
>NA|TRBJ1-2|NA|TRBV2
TGTGCCAGCAGTGATGGGGTTGGCTACACCTTC
CASSDGVGYTF
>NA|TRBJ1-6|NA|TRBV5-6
TGTGCCAGCAGCTTCACAGGGAGTCGAGGTAATTCACCCCTCCACTTT
CASSFTGSRGNSPLHF
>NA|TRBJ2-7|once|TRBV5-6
TGTGCCAGCAGCTCGACCCGCTACGAGCAGTACTTC
CASSSTRYEQYF
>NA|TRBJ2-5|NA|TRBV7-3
TGTGCCAGCAGCTCTAGGGCTGAAGAGACCCAGTACTTC
CASSSRAEETQYF
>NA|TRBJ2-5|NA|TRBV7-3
TGTGCCAGCAGCCCTTTCGGCGGGATTTCAGAGACCCAGTACTTC
CASSPFGGISETQYF
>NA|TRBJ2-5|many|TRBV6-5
TGTGCCAGCACCGGGGAGCAGTTTCAAGAGACCCAGTACTTC
CASTGEQFQETQYF
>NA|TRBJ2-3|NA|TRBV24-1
TGTGCCACCAGTGGAAACGGGGGAAGAGCAGATACGCAGTATTTT
CATSGNGGRADTQYF
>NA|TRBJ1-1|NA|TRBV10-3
TGTGCCATCAGTATCGGGATTTCGGCCACTGAAGCTTTCTTT
CAISIGISATEAFF
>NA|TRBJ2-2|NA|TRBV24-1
TGTGCCACCCGCTCCGGGGCGTGGAACACCGGGGAGCTGTTTTTT
CATRSGAWNTGELFF
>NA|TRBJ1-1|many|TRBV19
TGTGCCAGTAGTATCAGGGGCCGAGCAAAAGCTTTCTTT
CASSIRGRAKAFF
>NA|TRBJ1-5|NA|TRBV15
TGTGCCACCAGCAGAGCCGGGGGAGATCAGCCCCAGCATTTT
CATSRAGGDQPQHF
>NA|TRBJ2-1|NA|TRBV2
TGTGCCAGCAGTTCCCCGGGCCTGGACAATGAGCAGTTCTTC
CASSSPGLDNEQFF
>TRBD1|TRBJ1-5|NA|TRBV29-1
TGCAGCGTTGGGACAGGCGTCAATCAGCCCCAGCATTTT
CSVGTGVNQPQHF
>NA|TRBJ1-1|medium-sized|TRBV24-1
TGTGCCACCAGTGATTTCCCAAACACTGAAGCTTTCTTT
CATSDFPNTEAFF
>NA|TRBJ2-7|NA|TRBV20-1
TGCAGTGCTCCCACCTCCCGGGGTAGCGGCCCCTACGAGCAGTACTTC
CSAPTSRGSGPYEQYF
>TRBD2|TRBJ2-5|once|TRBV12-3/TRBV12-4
TGTGCCAGCAGTTTAAATGGGAGGGCCCAGTACTTC
CASSLNGRAQYF
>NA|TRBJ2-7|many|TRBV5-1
TGCGCCAGCAGCTTCGGGACATCGGACGAGCAGTACTTC
CASSFGTSDEQYF